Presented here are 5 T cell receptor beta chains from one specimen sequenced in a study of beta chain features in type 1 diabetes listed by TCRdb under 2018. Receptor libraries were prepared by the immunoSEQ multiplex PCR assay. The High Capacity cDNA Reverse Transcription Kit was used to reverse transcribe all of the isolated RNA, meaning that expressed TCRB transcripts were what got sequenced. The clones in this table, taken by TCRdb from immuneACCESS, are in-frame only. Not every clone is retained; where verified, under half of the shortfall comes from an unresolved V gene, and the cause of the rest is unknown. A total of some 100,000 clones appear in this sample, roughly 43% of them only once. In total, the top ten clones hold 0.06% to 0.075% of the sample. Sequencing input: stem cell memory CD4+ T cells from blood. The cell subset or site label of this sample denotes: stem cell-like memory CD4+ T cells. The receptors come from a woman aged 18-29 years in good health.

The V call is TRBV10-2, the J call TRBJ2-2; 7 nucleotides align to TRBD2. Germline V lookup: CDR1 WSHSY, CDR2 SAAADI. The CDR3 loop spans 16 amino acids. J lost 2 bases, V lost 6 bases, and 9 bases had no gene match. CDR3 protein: CASSGLAGLNTGELFF. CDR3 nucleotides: TGCGCCAGCAGCGGCTTAGCGGGCCTAAACACCGGGGAGCTGTTTTTT.

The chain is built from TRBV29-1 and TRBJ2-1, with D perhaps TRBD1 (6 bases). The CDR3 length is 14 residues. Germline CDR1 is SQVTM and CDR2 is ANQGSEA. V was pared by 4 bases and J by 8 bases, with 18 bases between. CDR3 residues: CSVGDIQGWDEQFF. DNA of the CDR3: TGCAGCGTTGGAGATATACAGGGATGGGATGAGCAGTTCTTC.

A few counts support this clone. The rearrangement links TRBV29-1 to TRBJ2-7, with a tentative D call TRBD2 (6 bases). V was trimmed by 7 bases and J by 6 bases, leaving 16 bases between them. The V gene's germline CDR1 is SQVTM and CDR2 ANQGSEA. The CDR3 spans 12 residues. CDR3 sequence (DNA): TGCAGCGCGGTGGGGTTGGGGGGCGAGCAGTACTTC. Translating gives CSAVGLGGEQYF.

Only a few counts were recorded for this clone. The CDR3 DNA reads TGTGCCTGGAGTTTCAGCGGGAGGAGCACAGATACGCAGTATTTT. Its protein is CAWSFSGRSTDTQYF. The chain couples TRBV30 to TRBJ2-3, with 9 nucleotides matching TRBD2. In germline, CDR1 is GTSNPN, CDR2 SVGIG (reference sequence). Germline trimming cut 2 bases from V and 0 bases from J; bases unmatched to any gene: 3. The CDR3 runs to 15 residues.

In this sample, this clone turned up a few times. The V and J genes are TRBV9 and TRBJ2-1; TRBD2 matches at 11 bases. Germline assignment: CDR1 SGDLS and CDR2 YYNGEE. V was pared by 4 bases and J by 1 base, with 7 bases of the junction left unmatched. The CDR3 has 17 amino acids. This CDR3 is CASSRLAGGGSYNEQFF. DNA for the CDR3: TGTGCCAGCAGCAGGCTAGCGGGAGGAGGGTCCTACAATGAGCAGTTCTTC.